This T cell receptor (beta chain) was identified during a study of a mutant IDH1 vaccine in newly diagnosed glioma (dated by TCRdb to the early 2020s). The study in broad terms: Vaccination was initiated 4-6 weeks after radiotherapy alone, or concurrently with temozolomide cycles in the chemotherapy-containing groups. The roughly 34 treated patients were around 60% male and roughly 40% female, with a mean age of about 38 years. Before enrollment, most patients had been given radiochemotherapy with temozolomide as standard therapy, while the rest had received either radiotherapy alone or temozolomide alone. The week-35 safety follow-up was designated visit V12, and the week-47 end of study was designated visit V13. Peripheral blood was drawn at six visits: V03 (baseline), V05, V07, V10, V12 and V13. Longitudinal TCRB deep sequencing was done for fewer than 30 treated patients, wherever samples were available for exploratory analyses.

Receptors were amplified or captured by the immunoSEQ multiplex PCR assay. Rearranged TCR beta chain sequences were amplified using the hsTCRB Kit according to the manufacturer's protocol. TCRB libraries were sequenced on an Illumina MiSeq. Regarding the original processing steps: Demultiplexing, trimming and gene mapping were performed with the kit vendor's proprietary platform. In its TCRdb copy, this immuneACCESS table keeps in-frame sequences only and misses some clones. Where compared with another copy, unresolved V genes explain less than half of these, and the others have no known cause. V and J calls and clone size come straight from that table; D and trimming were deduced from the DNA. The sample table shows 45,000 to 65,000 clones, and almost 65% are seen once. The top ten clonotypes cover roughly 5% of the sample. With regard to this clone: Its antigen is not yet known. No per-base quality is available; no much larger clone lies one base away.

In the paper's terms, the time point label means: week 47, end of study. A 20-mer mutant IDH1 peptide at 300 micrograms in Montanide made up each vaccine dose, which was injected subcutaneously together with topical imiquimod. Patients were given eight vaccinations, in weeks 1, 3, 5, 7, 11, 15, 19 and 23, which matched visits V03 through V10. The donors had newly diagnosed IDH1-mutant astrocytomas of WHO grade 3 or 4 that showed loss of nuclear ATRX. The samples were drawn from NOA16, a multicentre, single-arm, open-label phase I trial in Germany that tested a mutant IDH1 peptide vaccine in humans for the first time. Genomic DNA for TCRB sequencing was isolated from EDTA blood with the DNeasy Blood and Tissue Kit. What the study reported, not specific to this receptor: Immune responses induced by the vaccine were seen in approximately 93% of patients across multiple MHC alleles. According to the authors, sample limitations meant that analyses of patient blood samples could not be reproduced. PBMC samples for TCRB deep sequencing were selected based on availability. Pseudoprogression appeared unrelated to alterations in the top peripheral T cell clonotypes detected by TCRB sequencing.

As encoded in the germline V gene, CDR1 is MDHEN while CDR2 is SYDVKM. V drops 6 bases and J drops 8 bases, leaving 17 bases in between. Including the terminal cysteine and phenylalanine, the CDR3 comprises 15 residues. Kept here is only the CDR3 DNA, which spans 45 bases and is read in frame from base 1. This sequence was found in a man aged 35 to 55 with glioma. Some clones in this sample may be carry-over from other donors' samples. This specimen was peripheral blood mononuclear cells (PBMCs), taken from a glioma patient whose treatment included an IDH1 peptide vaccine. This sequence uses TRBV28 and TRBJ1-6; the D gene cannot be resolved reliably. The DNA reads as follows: TGTGCCAGCAGCTCAGCGGCGGTGCTCGATTCACCCCTCCACTTT. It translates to CASSSAAVLDSPLHF.